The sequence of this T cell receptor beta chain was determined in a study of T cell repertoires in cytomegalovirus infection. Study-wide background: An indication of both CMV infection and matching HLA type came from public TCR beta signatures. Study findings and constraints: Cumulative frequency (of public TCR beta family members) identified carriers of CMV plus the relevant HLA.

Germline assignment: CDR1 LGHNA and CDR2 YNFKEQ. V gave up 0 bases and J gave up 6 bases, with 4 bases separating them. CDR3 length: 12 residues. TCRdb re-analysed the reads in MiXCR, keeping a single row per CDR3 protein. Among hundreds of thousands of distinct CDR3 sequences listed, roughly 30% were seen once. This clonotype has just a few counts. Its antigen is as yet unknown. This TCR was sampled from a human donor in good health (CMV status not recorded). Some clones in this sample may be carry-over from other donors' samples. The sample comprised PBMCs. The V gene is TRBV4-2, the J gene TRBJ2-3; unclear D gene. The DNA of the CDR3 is TGTGCCAGCAGCCAAGAACGGGATACGCAGTATTTT. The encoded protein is CASSQERDTQYF.